These 16 T cell receptor beta chains share one sample of origin, sequenced in a study of blood T cell repertoires in COVID-19. Profiling relied on immunoSEQ multiplex PCR, and the TCRdb table lists in-frame clones only, not all of them. The data show roughly 100,000 clones, with approximately 92% seen just once and 1.5% to 2.5% held by the top ten. Sequenced: peripheral blood. Receptors were obtained from a woman aged 45-65 years with COVID-19, enrolled during active disease.

This clone was observed a handful of times. The rearrangement links TRBV7-2 to TRBJ2-4; 9 bases are shared with TRBD1. Germline assignment: CDR1 SGHTA and CDR2 FQGNSA. The junction had 9 bases not matched to a gene; V was cut back by 7 bases and J by 2 bases. This CDR3 has 16 residues. CDR3 in DNA: TGTGCCAGCACTCAAACCGGGACAGGGTCCAAAAACATTCAGTACTTC. Protein sequence: CASTQTGTGSKNIQYF.

This chain connects TRBV14 to TRBJ1-2; D might be TRBD1 (5 bases). V gave up 1 base and J gave up 6 bases, with 12 bases separating them. The germline V gene encodes CDR1 SGHDN and CDR2 FVKESK. The CDR3 has 14 amino acids. CDR3 DNA sequence: TGTGCCAGCAGCCAAGCAGGGCAAGGGGATGGCTACACCTTC. Amino acids: CASSQAGQGDGYTF.

V is TRBV10-1 and J is TRBJ2-3; 7 nucleotides line up with TRBD1. CDR1 and CDR2 from the germline V gene are WNHNN and SYGVQD (reference sequence). The junction had 4 bases not matched to a gene; V was cut back by 6 bases and J by 4 bases. This CDR3 is built from 13 residues. CDR3 in amino acids: CASSAGGADTQYF. In DNA form, the CDR3 reads TGCGCCAGCAGCGCAGGGGGAGCAGATACGCAGTATTTT.

J is TRBJ1-6 and V is TRBV6-4; D perhaps matches TRBD1 (6 bases). This CDR3 contains 13 residues. The V end was cut by 7 bases, the J end by 6 bases, with 10 bases between. In germline, CDR1 is MRHNA, CDR2 SNTAGT. Here the CDR3 DNA reads TGTGCCAGCACCCAGGGGCCTAATTCACCCCTCCACTTT. Translation gives CASTQGPNSPLHF.

This chain connects TRBV19 to TRBJ1-5; D call uncertain. This CDR3 is 15 amino acids long. CDR1 is LNHDA and CDR2 is SQIVND in the germline V gene (reference sequence). V lost 2 bases and J 4 bases, leaving 12 bases between the germline ends. Written as DNA, the CDR3 is TGTGCCAGTAGTATAAGTGGAGGGCCTAATCAGCCCCAGCATTTT. Amino acids: CASSISGGPNQPQHF. Looking up the rest from reference TRBV19 and TRBJ1-5 gives the full variable domain: DGGITQSPKYLFRKEGQNVTLSCEQNLNHDAMYWYRQDPGQGLRLIYYSQIVNDFQKGDIAEGYSVSREKKESFPLTVTSAQKNPTAFYLCASSISGGPNQPQHFGDGTRLSIL.

This rearrangement joins TRBV5-8 to TRBJ1-5; 11 bases are a match to TRBD1. Germline CDR1 SGHTS, CDR2 YDEGEE. V lost 4 bases to trimming and J lost 1 base; unmatched junction nucleotides: 4. There are 16 residues in the CDR3. CDR3 nucleotides: TGTGCCAGCAGCGCGGGACAGGGGGTGAGCAATCAGCCCCAGCATTTT. Its protein product is CASSAGQGVSNQPQHF.

V is TRBV11-2 and J is TRBJ1-2; D remains ambiguous. CDR3 length: 12 amino acids. The V end was cut by 5 bases, the J end by 3 bases, with 7 bases between. Germline V gives CDR1 SGHAT, CDR2 FQNNGV. CDR3 nucleotides: TGTGCCAGCAGCCTGGACTACTATGGCTACACCTTC. Translation gives CASSLDYYGYTF.

CDR3 amino acids: CAISSGVGYTF. CDR3 DNA sequence: TGTGCCATCAGCTCAGGGGTCGGCTACACCTTC. V usage is TRBV10-3 and J usage is TRBJ1-2; maybe TRBD1 (6 bases). This CDR3 has 11 residues. V dropped 6 bases and J dropped 8 bases, with 10 bases sitting between them. CDR1 and CDR2 from the germline V gene are ENHRY and SYGVKD.

This clone has just a few counts. The V and J genes are TRBV15 and TRBJ1-1, with TRBD1 as a possible D gene (5 bases). CDR3 length: 13 residues. The germline CDR1 and CDR2 sequences are LNHNV and YYDKDF (reference sequence). Trimming removed 1 base from V and 4 bases from J, with 7 bases in between. The CDR3 nucleotides read TGTGCCACCAGCAGAGGACAGTTCACTGAAGCTTTCTTT. Its protein product is CATSRGQFTEAFF.

This clone has a single count. As DNA, the CDR3 is TGTGCCAGCACCGACCAGCAAGCGGGGAGCGCTTATGGCTACACCTTC. It translates to CASTDQQAGSAYGYTF. The rearrangement links TRBV21-1 to TRBJ1-2. TRBV21-1 is designated a pseudogene. The CDR3 totals 16 residues.

This chain links TRBV21-1 with TRBJ2-2; the table names TRBD2, a call not compared with the DNA. TRBV21-1 is listed as a pseudogene. The CDR3 covers 19 residues. CDR3 in DNA: TGTGCCAGCAGCAAAGAAAGAGGGAGGGGAAGGAAGAACACCGGGGAGCTGTTTTTT. It is translated as CASSKERGRGRKNTGELFF.

The V call is TRBV19, the J call TRBJ1-2, with a weak D call TRBD1 (6 bases). Germline-derived CDR1 and CDR2 are LNHDA and SQIVND (reference sequence). The length of the CDR3 is 14 residues. V lost 10 bases and J 3 bases, leaving 18 bases between the germline ends. The CDR3 DNA sequence: TGTGCCACCATTTCCCCCGGGACATACTATGGCTACACCTTC. Encoded protein: CATISPGTYYGYTF.

This clone was picked up a small number of times. The V gene is TRBV19, the J gene TRBJ1-5; 10 bases fit TRBD1. This CDR3 spans 16 amino acids. V was clipped by 1 base and J by 6 bases; unmatched bases: 6. The germline CDR1 and CDR2 sequences are LNHDA and SQIVND (reference sequence). The DNA for the CDR3 is TGTGCCAGTAGTATAGGGAGACAGGGGGCAGGTCAGCCCCAGCATTTT. It is translated as CASSIGRQGAGQPQHF.

V gene TRBV5-4 combines with J gene TRBJ2-2; 9 positions match TRBD2. Germline V lookup: CDR1 SGHNT, CDR2 YYREEE (reference sequence). The CDR3 consists of 16 residues. The J segment lost 5 bases and the V segment lost 4 bases, leaving 9 bases of the junction unmatched. The CDR3 sequence: CASSPMTSGDTGELFF. Written as DNA, the CDR3 is TGTGCCAGCAGCCCCATGACTAGCGGTGATACCGGGGAGCTGTTTTTT.

This chain joins TRBV27 and TRBJ2-1, with a tentative D call TRBD2 (7 bases). The ends were cut back, 1 base at V and 6 bases at J, with 16 bases in the middle. Germline CDR1 and CDR2: MNHEY and SMNVEV (reference sequence). This CDR3 comprises 16 residues. The DNA of the CDR3 is TGTGCCAGCAGTTTATGGGGGGGGCTCAAGTTCAATGAGCAGTTCTTC. This encodes CASSLWGGLKFNEQFF.

The V call is TRBV30, the J call TRBJ1-2; D unresolved. The CDR3 consists of 10 residues. With 7 bases removed from V and 5 bases from J, the gap between germline ends came to 8 bases. The germline gives CDR1 GTSNPN, CDR2 SVGIG (reference sequence). This CDR3 is CASRGYGYTF. CDR3 DNA: TGTGCCTCCCGAGGGTATGGCTACACCTTC.